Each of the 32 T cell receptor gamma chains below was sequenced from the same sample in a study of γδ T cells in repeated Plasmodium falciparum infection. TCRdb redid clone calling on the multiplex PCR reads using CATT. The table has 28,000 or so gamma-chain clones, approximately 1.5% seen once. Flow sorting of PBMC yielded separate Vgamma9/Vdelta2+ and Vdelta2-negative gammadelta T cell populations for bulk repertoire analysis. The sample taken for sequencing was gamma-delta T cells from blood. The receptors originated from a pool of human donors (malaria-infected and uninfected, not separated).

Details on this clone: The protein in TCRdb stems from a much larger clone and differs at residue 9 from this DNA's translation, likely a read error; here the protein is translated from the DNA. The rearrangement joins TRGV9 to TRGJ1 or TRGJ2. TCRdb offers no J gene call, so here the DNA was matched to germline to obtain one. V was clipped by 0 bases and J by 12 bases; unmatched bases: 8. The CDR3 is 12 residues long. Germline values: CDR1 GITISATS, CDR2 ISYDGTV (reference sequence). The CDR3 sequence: CALWEVSGRKLF. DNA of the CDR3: TGTGCCTTGTGGGAGGTGAGTGGGAGGAAACTCTTT.

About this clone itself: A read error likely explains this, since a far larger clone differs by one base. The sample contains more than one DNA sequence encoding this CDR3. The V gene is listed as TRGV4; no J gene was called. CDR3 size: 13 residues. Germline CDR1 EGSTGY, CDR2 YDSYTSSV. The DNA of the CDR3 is TGTGCCACCTGGGATGGCGGGAGGGGTAAGAAACTCTTC. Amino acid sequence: CATWDGGRGKKLF.

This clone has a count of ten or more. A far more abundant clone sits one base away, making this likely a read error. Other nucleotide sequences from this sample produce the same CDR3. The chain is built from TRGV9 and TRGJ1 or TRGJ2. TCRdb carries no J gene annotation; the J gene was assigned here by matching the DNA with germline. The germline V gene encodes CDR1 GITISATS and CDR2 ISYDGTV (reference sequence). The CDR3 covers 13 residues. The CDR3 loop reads CALWEVYYYKKLF. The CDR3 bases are TGTGCCTTGTGGGAGGTTTATTATTACAAGAAACTCTTT.

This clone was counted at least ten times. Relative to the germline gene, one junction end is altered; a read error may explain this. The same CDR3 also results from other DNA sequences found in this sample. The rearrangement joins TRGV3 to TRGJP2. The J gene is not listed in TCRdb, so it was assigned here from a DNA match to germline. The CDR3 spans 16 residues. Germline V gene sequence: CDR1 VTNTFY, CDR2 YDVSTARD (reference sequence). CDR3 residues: CATWDRGYSSDWIKTF. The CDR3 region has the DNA TGCGCCACCTGGGACAGGGGGTACAGTAGTGATTGGATCAAGACGTTT.

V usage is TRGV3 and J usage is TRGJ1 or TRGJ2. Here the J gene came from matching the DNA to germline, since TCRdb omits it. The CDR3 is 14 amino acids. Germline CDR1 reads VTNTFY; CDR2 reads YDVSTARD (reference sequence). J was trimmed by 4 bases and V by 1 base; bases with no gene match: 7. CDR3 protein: CATWDSLGYYKKLF. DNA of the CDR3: TGTGCCACCTGGGACAGTCTAGGCTATTATAAGAAACTCTTT.

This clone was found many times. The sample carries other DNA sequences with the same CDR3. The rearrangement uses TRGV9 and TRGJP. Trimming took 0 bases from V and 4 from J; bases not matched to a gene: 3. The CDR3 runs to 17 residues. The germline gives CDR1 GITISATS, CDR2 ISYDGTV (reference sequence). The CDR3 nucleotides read TGTGCCTTGTGGGAGGTGGTACAAGAGTTGGGCAAAAAAATCAAGGTATTT. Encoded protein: CALWEVVQELGKKIKVF.

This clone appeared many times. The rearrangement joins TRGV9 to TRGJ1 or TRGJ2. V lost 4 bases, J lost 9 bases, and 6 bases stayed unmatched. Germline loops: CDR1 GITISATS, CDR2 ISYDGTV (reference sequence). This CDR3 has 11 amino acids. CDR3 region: CALWDPGKKLF. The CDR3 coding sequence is TGTGCCTTGTGGGATCCGGGTAAGAAACTCTTT.

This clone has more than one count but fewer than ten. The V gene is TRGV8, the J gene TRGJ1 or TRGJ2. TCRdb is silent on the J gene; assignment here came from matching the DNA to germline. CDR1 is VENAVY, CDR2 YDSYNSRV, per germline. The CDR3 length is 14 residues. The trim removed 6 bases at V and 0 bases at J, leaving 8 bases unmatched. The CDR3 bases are TGTGCCACCTGGCCGAATCCGAATTATTATAAGAAACTCTTT. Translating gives CATWPNPNYYKKLF.

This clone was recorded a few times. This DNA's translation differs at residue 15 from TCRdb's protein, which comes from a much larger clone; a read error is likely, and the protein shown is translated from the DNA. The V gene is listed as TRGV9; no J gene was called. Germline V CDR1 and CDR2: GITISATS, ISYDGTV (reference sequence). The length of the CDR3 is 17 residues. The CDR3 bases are TGTGCCTTGTGGGAGGTGGTAATGGAGTTGGGCAAAAAAATCGAGGTATTT. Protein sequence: CALWEVVMELGKKIEVF.

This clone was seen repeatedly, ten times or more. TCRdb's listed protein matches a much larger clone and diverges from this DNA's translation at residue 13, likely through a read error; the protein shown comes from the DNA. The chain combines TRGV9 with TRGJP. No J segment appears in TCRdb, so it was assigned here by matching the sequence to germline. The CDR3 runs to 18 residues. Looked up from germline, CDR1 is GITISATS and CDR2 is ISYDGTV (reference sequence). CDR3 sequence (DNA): TGTGCCTTGTGGGAGGTGTATAGCCCAAGGTTGGGCGAAAAAATCAAGGTATTT. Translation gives CALWEVYSPRLGEKIKVF.

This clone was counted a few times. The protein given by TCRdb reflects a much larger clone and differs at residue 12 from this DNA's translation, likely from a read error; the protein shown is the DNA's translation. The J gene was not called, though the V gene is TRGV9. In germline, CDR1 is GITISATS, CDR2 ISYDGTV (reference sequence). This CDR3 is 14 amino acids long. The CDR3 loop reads CALWEVPYYYKELF. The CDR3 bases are TGTGCCTTGTGGGAGGTGCCCTATTATTATAAGGAACTCTTT.

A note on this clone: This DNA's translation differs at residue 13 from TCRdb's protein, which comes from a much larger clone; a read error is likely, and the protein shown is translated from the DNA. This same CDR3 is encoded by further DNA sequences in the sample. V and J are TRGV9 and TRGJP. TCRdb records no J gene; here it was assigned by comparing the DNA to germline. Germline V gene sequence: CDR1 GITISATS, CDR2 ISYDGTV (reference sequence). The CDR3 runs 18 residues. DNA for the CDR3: TGTGCCTTGTGGGAGGTGCGTCTCGAAGAGTTGGGCACAAAAATCAAGGTATTT. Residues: CALWEVRLEELGTKIKVF.

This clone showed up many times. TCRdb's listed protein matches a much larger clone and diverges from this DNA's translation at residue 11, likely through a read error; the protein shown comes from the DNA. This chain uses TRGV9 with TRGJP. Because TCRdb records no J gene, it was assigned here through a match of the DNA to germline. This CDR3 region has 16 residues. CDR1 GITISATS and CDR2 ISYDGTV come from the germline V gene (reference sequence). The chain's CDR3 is CALWEVKELGIKIKVF. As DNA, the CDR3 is TGTGCCTTGTGGGAGGTAAAGGAGTTGGGCATAAAAATCAAGGTATTT.

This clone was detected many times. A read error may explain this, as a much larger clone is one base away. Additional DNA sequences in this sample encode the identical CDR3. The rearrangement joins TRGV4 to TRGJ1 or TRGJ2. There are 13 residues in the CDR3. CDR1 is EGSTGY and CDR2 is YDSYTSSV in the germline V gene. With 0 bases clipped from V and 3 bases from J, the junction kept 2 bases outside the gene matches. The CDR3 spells CATWDGSYYKKLF. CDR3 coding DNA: TGTGCCACCTGGGATGGGTCTTATTATAAGAAACTCTTT.

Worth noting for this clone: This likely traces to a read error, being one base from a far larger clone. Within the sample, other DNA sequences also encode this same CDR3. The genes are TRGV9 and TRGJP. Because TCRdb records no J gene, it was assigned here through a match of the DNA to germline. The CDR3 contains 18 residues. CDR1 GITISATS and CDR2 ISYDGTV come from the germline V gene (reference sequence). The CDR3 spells CALWEVQSTSLGKKIKVF. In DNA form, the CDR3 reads TGTGCCTTGTGGGAGGTGCAGTCTACGAGTTTGGGCAAGAAAATCAAGGTATTT.

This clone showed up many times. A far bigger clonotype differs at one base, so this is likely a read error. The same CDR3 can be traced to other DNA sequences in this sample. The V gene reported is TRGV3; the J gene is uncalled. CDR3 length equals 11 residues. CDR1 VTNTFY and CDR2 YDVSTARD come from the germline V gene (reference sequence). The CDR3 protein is CATWDRPRKLF. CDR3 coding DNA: TGTGCCACCTGGGACAGGCCAAGGAAACTCTTC.

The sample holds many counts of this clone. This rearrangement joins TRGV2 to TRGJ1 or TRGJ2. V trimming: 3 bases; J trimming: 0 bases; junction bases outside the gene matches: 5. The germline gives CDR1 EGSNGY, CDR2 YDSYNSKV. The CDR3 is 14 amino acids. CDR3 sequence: CATWDCPNYYKKLF. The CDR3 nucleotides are TGTGCCACCTGGGACTGTCCGAATTATTATAAGAAACTCTTT.

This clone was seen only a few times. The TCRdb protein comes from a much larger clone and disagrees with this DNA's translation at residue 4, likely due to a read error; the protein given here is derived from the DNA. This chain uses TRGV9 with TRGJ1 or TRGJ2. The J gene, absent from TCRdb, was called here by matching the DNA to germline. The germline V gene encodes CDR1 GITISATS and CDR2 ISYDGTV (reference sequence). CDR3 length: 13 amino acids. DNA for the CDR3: TGTGCCTTGCGGGAGTCCGATTATTATAAGAAACTCTTT. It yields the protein CALRESDYYKKLF.

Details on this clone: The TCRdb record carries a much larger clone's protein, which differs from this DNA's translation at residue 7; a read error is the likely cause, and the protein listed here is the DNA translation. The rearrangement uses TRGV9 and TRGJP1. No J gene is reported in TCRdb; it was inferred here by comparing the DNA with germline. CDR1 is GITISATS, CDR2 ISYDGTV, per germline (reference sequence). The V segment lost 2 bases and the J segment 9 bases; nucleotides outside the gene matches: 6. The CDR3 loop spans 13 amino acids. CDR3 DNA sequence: TGTGCCTTGTGGGAGGCATCGAGTTGGTTCAAGATATTT. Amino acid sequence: CALWEASSWFKIF.

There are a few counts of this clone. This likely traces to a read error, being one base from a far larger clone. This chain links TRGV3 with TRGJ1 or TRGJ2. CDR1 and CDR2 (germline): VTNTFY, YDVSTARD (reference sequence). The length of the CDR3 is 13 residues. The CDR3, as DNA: TGTGCCACCTGGGAAATTTTATATTATAAGAAACTCTTC. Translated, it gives CATWEILYYKKLF.

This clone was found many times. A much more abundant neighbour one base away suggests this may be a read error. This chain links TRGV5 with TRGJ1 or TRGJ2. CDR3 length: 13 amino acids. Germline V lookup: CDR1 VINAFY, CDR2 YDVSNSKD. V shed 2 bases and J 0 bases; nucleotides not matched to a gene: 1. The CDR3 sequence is CATWDTNYYKKLF. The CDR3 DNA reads TGTGCCACCTGGGACACGAATTATTATAAGAAACTCTTT.

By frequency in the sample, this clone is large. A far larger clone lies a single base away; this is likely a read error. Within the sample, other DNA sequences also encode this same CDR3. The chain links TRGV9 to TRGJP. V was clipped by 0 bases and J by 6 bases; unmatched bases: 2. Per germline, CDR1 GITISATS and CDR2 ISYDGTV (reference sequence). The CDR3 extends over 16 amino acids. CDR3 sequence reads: CALWEVPELGKKIKVF. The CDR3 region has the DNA TGTGCCTTGTGGGAGGTGCCAGAGTTGGGCAAAAAAATCAAGGTATTT.

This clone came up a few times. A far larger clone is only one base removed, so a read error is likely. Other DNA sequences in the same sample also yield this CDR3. CDR3 sequence: CATWDGPEHKKLF. The CDR3, as DNA: TGTGCCACCTGGGACGGGCCTGAGCACAAGAAACTCTTT. The genes are TRGV2 and TRGJ1 or TRGJ2. TCRdb records no J gene; here it was assigned by comparing the DNA to germline. After removal of 0 bases from V and 10 bases from J, the junction contained 9 bases not matched to a gene. This CDR3 is 13 amino acids long. Germline CDR1 reads EGSNGY; CDR2 reads YDSYNSKV.

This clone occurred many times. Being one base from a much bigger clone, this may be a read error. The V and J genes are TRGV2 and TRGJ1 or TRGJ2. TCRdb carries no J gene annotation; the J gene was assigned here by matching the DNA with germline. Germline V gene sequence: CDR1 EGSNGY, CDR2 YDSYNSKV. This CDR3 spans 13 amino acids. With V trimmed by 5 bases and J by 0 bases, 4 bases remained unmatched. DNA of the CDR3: TGTGCCACCTGGGTCCAGAATTATTATAAGAAACTCTTT. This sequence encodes CATWVQNYYKKLF.

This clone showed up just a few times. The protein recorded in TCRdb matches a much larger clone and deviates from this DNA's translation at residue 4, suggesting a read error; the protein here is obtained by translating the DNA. DNA of the CDR3: TGTGCCTTGCGGGAGGCCCCCTCTGAGTTGGGCAAAAAAATCAAGGTATTT. It translates to CALREAPSELGKKIKVF. The chain couples TRGV9 to TRGJP. In the absence of a J gene in TCRdb, the DNA was matched to germline to assign it here. Germline CDR1 reads GITISATS; CDR2 reads ISYDGTV (reference sequence). The CDR3 runs 17 residues.

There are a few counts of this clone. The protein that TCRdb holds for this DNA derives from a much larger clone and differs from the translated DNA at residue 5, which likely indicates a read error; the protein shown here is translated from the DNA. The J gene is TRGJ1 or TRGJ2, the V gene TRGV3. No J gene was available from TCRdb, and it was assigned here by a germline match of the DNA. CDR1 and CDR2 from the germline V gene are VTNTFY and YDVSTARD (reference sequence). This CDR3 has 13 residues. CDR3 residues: CATWGRDNYKKLF. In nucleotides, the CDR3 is TGTGCCACCTGGGGCAGGGACAATTATAAGAAACTCTTT.

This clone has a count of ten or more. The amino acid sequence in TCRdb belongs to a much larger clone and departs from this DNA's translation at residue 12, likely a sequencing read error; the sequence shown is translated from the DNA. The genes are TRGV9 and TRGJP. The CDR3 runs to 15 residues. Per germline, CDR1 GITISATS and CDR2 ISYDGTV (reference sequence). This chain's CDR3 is CALWDGELGKKVKVF. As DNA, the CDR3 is TGTGCCTTGTGGGATGGGGAGTTGGGCAAAAAAGTCAAGGTATTT.

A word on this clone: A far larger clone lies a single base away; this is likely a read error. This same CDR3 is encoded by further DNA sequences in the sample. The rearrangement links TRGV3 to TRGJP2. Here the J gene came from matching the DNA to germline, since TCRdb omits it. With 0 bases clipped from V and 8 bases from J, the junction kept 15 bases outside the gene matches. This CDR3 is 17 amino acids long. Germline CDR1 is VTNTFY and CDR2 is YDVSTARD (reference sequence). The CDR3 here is CATWDRPMLVGDWIKTF. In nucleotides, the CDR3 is TGTGCCACCTGGGACAGGCCTATGTTAGTTGGCGATTGGATCAAGACGTTT.

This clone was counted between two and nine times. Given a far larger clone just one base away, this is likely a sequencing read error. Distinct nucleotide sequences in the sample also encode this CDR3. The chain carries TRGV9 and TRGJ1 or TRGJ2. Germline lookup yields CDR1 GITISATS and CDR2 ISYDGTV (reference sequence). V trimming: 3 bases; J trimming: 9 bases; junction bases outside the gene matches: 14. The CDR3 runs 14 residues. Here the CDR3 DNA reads TGTGCCTTGTGGGAGTCCACGTGCAGAGGTAAGAAACTCTTT. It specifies CALWESTCRGKKLF.

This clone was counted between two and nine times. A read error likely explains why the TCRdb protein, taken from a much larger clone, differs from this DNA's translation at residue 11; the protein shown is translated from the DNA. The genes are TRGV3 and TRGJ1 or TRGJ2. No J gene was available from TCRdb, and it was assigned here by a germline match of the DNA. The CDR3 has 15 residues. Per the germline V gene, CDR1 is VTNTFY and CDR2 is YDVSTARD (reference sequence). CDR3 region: CATWDPNSNYHKKLF. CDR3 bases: TGTGCCACCTGGGACCCCAATTCGAATTATCATAAGAAACTCTTT.

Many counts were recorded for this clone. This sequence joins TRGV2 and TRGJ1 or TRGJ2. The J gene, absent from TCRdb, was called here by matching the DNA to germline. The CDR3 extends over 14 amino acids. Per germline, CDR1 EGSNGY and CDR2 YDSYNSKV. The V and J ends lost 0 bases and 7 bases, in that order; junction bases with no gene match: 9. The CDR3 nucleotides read TGTGCCACCTGGGACGGGTACAGGCGGTATAAGAAACTCTTT. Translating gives CATWDGYRRYKKLF.

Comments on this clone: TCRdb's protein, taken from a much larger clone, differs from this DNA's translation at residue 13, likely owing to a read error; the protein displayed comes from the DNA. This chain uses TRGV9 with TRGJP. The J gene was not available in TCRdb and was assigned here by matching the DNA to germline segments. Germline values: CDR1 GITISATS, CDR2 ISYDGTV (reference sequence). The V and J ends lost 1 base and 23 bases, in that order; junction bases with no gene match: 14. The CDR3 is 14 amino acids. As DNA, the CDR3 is TGTGCCTTGTGGGAGGTCGTCACTGGTTGGTTCAAGGTATTT. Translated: CALWEVVTGWFKVF.